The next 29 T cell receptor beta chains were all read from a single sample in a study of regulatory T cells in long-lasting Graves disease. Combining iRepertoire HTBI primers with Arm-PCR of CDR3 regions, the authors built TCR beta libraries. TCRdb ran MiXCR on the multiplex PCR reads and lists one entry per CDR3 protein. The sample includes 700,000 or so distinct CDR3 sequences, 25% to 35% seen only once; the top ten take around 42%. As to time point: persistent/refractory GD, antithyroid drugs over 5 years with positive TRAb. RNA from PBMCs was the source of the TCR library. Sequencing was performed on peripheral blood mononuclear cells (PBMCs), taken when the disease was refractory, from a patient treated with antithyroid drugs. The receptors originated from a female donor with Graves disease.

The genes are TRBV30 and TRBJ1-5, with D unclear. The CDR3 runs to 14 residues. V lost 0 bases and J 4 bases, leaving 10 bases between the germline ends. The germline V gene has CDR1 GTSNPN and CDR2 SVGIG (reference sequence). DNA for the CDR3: TGTGCCTGGAGTGTACCCCTCCATAATCAGCCCCAGCATTTT. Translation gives CAWSVPLHNQPQHF.

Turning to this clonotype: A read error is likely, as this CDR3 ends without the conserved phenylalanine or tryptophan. Written as DNA, the CDR3 is TGCGCCAGCAGCTTGTCATTCCCAGACACCGGGGAGCTGTTTCTT. Protein product: CASSLSFPDTGELFL. The chain employs TRBV5-1 and TRBJ2-2, with D uncertain. Germline CDR1 and CDR2: SGHRS and YFSETQ. Trimming cost V 1 base and J 3 bases, with 10 bases left between them. The CDR3 extends over 15 amino acids.

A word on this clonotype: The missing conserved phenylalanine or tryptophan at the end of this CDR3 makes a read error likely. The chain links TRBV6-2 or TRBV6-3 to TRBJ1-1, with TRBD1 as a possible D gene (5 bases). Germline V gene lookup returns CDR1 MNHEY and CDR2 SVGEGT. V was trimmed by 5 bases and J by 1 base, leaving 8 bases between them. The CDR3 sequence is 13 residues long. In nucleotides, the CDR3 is TGTGCCAGCAGTCGGGGGGGGAACACTGAAGCTTTCGTT. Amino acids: CASSRGGNTEAFV.

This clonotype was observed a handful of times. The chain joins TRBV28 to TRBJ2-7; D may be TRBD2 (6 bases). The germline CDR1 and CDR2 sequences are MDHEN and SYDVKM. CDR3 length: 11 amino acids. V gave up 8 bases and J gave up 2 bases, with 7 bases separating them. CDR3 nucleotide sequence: TGTGCCAGCGGGAGGCCCTACGAGCAGTACTTC. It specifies CASGRPYEQYF.

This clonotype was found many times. CDR3 DNA sequence: TGTGCCAGCAGCCATCCCGGGACAGCGAATGGGCAGCCCCAGCATTTT. It specifies CASSHPGTANGQPQHF. The chain has TRBV28 and TRBJ1-5; 7 positions match TRBD1. With 6 bases clipped from V and 7 bases from J, the junction kept 15 bases outside the gene matches. The CDR3 spans 16 residues. Per germline, CDR1 MDHEN and CDR2 SYDVKM.

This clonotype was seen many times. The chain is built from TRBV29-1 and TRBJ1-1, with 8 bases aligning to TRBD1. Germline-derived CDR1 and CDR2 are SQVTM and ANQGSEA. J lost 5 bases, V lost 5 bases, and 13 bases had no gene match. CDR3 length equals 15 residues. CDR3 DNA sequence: TGCAGCGTTATCAGGACAGGGAATGGGTTAACTGAAGCTTTCTTT. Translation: CSVIRTGNGLTEAFF.

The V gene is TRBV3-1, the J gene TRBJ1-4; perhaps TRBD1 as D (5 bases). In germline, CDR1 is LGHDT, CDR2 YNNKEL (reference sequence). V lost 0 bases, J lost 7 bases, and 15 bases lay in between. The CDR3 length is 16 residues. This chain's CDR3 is CASSQELGTALEKLFF. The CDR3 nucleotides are TGTGCCAGCAGCCAAGAGCTCGGGACGGCTCTTGAAAAACTGTTTTTT. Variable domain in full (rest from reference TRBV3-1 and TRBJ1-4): DTAVSQTPKYLVTQMGNDKSIKCEQNLGHDTMYWYKQDSKKFLKIMFSYNNKELIINETVPNRFSPKSPDKAHLNLHINSLELGDSAVYFCASSQELGTALEKLFFGSGTQLSVL.

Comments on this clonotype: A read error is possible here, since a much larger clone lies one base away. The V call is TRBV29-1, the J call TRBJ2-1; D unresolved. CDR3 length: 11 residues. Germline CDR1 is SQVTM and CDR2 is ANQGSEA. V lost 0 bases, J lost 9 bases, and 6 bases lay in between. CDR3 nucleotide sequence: TGCAGCGTTGAAGAATTCAGTGAGCAGTTCTTC. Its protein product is CSVEEFSEQFF.

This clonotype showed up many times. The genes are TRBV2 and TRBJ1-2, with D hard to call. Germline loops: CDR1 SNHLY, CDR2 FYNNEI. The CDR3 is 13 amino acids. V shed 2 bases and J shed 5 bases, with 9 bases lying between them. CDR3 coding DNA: TGTGCCAGCAGTGAATCGGACCGTTATGGCTACACCTTC. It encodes CASSESDRYGYTF.

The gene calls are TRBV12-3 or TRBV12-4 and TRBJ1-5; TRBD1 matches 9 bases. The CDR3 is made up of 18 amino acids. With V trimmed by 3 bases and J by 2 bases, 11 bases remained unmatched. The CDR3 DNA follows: TGTGCCAGCAGTTTGGGGACAGGGAGGTTTATAGGCAATCAGCCCCAGCATTTT. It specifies CASSLGTGRFIGNQPQHF.

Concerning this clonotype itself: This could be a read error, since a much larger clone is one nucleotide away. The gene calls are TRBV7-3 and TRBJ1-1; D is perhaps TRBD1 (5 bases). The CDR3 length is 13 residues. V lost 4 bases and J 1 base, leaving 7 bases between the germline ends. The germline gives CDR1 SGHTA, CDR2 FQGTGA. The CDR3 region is CASSCGGNTEAFF. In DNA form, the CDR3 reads TGTGCCAGCAGCTGCGGGGGGAACACTGAAGCTTTCTTT.

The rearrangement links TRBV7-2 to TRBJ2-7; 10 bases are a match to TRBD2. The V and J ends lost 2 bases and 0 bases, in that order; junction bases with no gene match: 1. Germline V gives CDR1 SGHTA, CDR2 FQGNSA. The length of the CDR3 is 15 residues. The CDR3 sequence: CASSLSSGGSYEQYF. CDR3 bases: TGTGCCAGCAGCTTATCTAGCGGGGGCTCCTACGAGCAGTACTTC. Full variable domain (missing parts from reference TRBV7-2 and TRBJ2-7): GAGVSQSPSNKVTEKGKDVELRCDPISGHTALYWYRQSLGQGLEFLIYFQGNSAPDKSGLPSDRFSAERTGGSVSTLTIQRTQQEDSAVYLCASSLSSGGSYEQYFGPGTRLTVT.

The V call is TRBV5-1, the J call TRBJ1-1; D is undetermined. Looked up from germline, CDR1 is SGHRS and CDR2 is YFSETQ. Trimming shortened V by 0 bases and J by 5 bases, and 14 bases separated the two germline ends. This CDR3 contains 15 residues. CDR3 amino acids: CASSLAAGVGTEAFF. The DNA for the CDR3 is TGCGCCAGCAGCTTGGCCGCCGGGGTAGGGACTGAAGCTTTCTTT.

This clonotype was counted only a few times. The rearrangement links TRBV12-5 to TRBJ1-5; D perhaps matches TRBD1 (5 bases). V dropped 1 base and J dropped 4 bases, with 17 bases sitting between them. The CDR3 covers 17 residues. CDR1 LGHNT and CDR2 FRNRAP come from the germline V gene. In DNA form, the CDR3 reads TGTGCTAGTGGTTTGGACCTCGGGGGATTCGGAAATCAGCCCCAGCATTTT. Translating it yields CASGLDLGGFGNQPQHF.

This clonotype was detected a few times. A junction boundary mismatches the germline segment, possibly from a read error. In DNA form, the CDR3 reads TGTGCCTGGAGTGTACTAAGACAGGGCAATAGCAATCAGCCTCAGCATTTT. It yields the protein CAWSVLRQGNSNQPQHF. The chain carries TRBV30 and TRBJ1-5, with 7 bases fitting TRBD1. The germline V gene has CDR1 GTSNPN and CDR2 SVGIG (reference sequence). The CDR3 loop spans 17 amino acids.

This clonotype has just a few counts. The CDR3 here is CASGRQGRSPNYGYTF. The CDR3 nucleotides read TGTGCCAGCGGGAGACAGGGGCGATCTCCTAACTATGGCTACACCTTC. This chain connects TRBV6-1 to TRBJ1-2; 8 bases are shared with TRBD1. The germline CDR1 and CDR2 sequences are MNHNS and SASEGT. V shed 8 bases, J shed 0 bases, and the junction held 11 bases outside the gene matches. CDR3 length: 16 amino acids.

The CDR3 DNA is TGTGCCAGCAGTGTGGGAGGACTAGCGGGAGGGTCGACGCAGTATTTT. Its translation is CASSVGGLAGGSTQYF. The chain has TRBV28 and TRBJ2-3; TRBD2 agrees at 15 bases. The CDR3 has 16 residues. The germline V gene encodes CDR1 MDHEN and CDR2 SYDVKM. The junction had 9 bases not matched to a gene; V was cut back by 5 bases and J by 9 bases.

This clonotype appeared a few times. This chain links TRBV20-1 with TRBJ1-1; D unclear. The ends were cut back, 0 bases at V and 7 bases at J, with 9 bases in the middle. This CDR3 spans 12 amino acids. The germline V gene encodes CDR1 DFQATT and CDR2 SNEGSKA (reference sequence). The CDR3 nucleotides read TGCAGTGCTAGAGATAGAAGGGTTGAAGCTTTCTTT. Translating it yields CSARDRRVEAFF.

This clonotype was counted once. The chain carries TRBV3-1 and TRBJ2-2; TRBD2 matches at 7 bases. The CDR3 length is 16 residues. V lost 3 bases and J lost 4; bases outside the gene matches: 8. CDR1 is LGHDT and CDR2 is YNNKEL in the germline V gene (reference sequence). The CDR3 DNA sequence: TGTGCCAGCAGCCATCACCCGGGAGGAGGCACCGGGGAGCTGTTTTTT. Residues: CASSHHPGGGTGELFF. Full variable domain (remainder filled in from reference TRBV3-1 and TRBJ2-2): DTAVSQTPKYLVTQMGNDKSIKCEQNLGHDTMYWYKQDSKKFLKIMFSYNNKELIINETVPNRFSPKSPDKAHLNLHINSLELGDSAVYFCASSHHPGGGTGELFFGEGSRLTVL.

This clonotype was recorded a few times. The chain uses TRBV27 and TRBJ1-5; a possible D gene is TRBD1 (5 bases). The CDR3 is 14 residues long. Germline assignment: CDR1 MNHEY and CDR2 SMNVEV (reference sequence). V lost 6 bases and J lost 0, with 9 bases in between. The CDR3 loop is CASRPGYSNQPQHF. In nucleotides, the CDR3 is TGTGCCAGCAGACCAGGGTATAGCAATCAGCCCCAGCATTTT.

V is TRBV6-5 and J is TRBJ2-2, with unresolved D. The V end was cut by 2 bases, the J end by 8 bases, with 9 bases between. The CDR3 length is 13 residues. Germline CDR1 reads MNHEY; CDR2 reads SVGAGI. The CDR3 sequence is CASSYKGLGELFF. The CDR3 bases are TGTGCCAGCAGTTACAAGGGTTTGGGGGAGCTGTTTTTT.

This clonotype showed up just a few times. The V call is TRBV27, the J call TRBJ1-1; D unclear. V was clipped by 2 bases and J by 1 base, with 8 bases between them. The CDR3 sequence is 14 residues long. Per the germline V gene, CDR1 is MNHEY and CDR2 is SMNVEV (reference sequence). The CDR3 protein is CASSLNNRNTEAFF. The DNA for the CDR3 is TGTGCCAGCAGTTTAAACAACAGGAACACTGAAGCTTTCTTT.

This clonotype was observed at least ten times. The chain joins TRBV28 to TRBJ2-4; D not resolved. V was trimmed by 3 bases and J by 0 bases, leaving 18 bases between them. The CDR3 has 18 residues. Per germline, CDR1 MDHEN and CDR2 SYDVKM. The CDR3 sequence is CASSFLGVAGRAKNIQYF. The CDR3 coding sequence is TGTGCCAGCAGTTTCCTTGGGGTAGCAGGTCGAGCCAAAAACATTCAGTACTTC.

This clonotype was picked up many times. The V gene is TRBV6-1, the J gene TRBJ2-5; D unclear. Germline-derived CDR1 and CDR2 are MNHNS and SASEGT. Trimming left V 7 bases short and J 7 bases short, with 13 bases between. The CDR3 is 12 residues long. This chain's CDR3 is CASTRIPGTQYF. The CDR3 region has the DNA TGTGCCAGCACTAGGATCCCAGGGACCCAGTACTTC.

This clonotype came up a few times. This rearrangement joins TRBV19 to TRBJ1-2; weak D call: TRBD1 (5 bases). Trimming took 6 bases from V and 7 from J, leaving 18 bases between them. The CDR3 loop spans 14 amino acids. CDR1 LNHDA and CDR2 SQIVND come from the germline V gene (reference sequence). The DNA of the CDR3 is TGTGCCAGTAGGCCGGGACGCCAAAGGGGTGGCTACACCTTC. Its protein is CASRPGRQRGGYTF.

CDR3: CSVTDQTNTEAFF. Here the CDR3 DNA reads TGCAGCGTAACGGATCAAACGAACACTGAAGCTTTCTTT. The chain carries TRBV29-1 and TRBJ1-1; D is undetermined. The V and J ends lost 6 bases and 1 base respectively, with 12 bases between them. The CDR3 spans 13 residues. Germline CDR1 is SQVTM and CDR2 is ANQGSEA.

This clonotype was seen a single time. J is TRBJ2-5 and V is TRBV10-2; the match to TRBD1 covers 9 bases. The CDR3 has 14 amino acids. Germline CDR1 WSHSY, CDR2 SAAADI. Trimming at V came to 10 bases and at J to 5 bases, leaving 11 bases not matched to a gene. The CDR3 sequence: CATVTGTGLETQYF. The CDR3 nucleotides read TGCGCCACCGTTACCGGGACAGGGCTCGAGACCCAGTACTTC.

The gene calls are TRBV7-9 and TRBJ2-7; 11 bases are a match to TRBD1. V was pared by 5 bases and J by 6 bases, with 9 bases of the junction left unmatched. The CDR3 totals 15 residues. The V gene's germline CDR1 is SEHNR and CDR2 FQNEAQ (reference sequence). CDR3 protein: CASSPYRDRGSEQYF. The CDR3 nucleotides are TGTGCCAGCAGCCCTTACCGGGACAGGGGGAGCGAGCAGTACTTC. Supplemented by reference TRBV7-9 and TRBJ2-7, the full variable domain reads DTGVSQNPRHKITKRGQNVTFRCDPISEHNRLYWYRQTLGQGPEFLTYFQNEAQLEKSRLLSDRFSAERPKGSFSTLEIQRTEQGDSAMYLCASSPYRDRGSEQYFGPGTRLTVT.

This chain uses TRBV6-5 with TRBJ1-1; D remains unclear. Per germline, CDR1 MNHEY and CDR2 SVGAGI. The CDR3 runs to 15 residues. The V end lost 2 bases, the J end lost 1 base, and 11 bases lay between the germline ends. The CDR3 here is CASSYGGWANTEAFF. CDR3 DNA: TGTGCCAGCAGTTACGGAGGGTGGGCGAACACTGAAGCTTTCTTT.